This T cell receptor beta chain was captured in a study of T cells in Graves' hyperthyroidism and ophthalmopathy. V gave up 0 bases and J gave up 7 bases; unmatched junction bases: 3. The germline gives CDR1 MNHNY, CDR2 SVGAGI (reference sequence). The CDR3 spans 16 residues. This clonotype was counted only a few times. Authors of the study amplified TCR beta CDR3 regions from RNA transcripts. In the first-round RT-PCR of the TCR CDR3, the HTBI primer set was used. Using its own MiXCR run on the multiplex PCR reads, TCRdb lists one record per CDR3 protein. The sample shows about 590,000 distinct CDR3 sequences, around a sixth of them seen only once.

This clonotype was sampled from a woman between 25 and 40 years old with Graves' hyperthyroidism. The source material was blood. The rearrangement uses TRBV6-6 and TRBJ2-2; 12 bases map to TRBD2. The CDR3 DNA follows: TGTGCCAGCAGTTACTCATCTAGCGGGAGGGGCGGGGAGCTGTTTTTT. This codes for CASSYSSSGRGGELFF.